Sequencing of this T cell receptor beta chain was carried out in a study of post-analysis software for immune sequencing data. Study-level findings and limits: Roughly 5 TRBV segments occurring more often in patients than controls included TRBV5-6, TRBV5-1 and TRBV20-1.

cDNA libraries for TCR beta contained unique molecular identifiers. One entry per CDR3 protein, called by TCRdb with MiXCR from the PCR reads. Found here are 650,000 to 900,000 distinct CDR3 sequences, under 60% of them singletons; the top ten hold just under 5%. In germline, CDR1 is SQVTM, CDR2 ANQGSEA. This CDR3 region has 15 residues. V shed 1 base, J shed 0 bases, and the junction held 1 base outside the gene matches. In the case of this clonotype: Its antigen remains unknown.

Sequencing input: blood. This chain links TRBV29-1 with TRBJ2-1; TRBD2 aligns across 9 bases. The TCR was taken from a girl between 10 and 17 years old with multiple sclerosis. The CDR3 loop is CSVEGREGSYNEQFF. CDR3 nucleotides: TGCAGCGTTGAAGGGCGGGAGGGCTCCTACAATGAGCAGTTCTTC.